A single sample is the source of the 13 T cell receptor beta chains below, sequenced in a study of control samples from healthy donors and cancer patients. Generated by immunoSEQ multiplex PCR, the TCRdb table keeps only in-frame clones and is missing some. The sample carries about 88,000 clones, roughly 93% recorded once. The sample taken for sequencing was blood. Source of these receptors: a man aged 18 to 29 in good health.

This chain uses TRBV5-1 with TRBJ2-7; 10 bases align to TRBD1. The CDR3 sequence is 15 residues long. Trimming took 1 base from V and 3 from J; bases not matched to a gene: 4. Germline-derived CDR1 and CDR2 are SGHRS and YFSETQ. The DNA for the CDR3 is TGCGCCAGCAGCTTGCGGACAGGGGGAAACTACGAGCAGTACTTC. Amino acids: CASSLRTGGNYEQYF.

This chain connects TRBV6-2 or TRBV6-3 to TRBJ2-1; 10 positions match TRBD1. CDR1 and CDR2 (germline): MNHEY, SVGEGT. The CDR3 is 15 amino acids. Germline trimming cut 5 bases from V and 8 bases from J; bases unmatched to any gene: 9. The CDR3: CASSRTGGRFDEQFF. CDR3 nucleotide sequence: TGTGCCAGCAGTCGGACAGGGGGAAGGTTCGATGAGCAGTTCTTC.

The chain combines TRBV29-1 with TRBJ1-2; 7 bases are a match to TRBD1. V dropped 1 base and J dropped 4; count of bases not matched to a gene: 6. The germline gives CDR1 SQVTM, CDR2 ANQGSEA. The CDR3 is made up of 14 amino acids. CDR3 sequence: CSVEGSGGSYGYTF. The CDR3 DNA sequence: TGCAGCGTTGAAGGCTCAGGGGGATCCTATGGCTACACCTTC.

This sequence joins TRBV7-8 and TRBJ2-1; tentatively, D is TRBD2 (5 bases). Germline V gene sequence: CDR1 SGHVS, CDR2 FQNEAQ. The CDR3 runs 13 residues. V lost 5 bases and J lost 3, with 8 bases in between. CDR3 in amino acids: CASSLGSYNEQFF. As DNA, the CDR3 is TGTGCCAGCAGCCTTGGGAGCTACAATGAGCAGTTCTTC. Based on the CDR3 plus reference TRBV7-8 and TRBJ2-1, the full variable domain is GAGVSQSPRYKVAKRGQDVALRCDPISGHVSLFWYQQALGQGPEFLTYFQNEAQLDKSGLPSDRFFAERPEGSVSTLKIQRTQQEDSAVYLCASSLGSYNEQFFGPGTRLTVL.

The rearrangement links TRBV5-1 to TRBJ2-2; 10 bases match TRBD1. The CDR3 has 13 residues. CDR1 SGHRS and CDR2 YFSETQ come from the germline V gene. The J segment lost 6 bases and the V segment lost 5 bases, leaving 1 base of the junction unmatched. The CDR3 DNA reads as TGCGCCAGCAGGGGGACAGGGGCCGGGGAGCTGTTTTTT. It encodes CASRGTGAGELFF.

About this clone: Within the sample, other DNA sequences also encode this same CDR3. The chain carries TRBV2 and TRBJ2-3; D is undetermined. The CDR3 is made up of 14 amino acids. V dropped 1 base and J dropped 1 base, with 6 bases sitting between them. The germline V gene encodes CDR1 SNHLY and CDR2 FYNNEI. CDR3 DNA sequence: TGTGCCAGCAGTGAAGGTGGCGGCACAGATACGCAGTATTTT. This sequence encodes CASSEGGGTDTQYF.

The V and J genes are TRBV11-2 and TRBJ1-1; tentatively, D is TRBD1 (5 bases). V gave up 1 base and J gave up 3 bases, with 9 bases separating them. This CDR3 has 14 residues. Germline V gene sequence: CDR1 SGHAT, CDR2 FQNNGV. The CDR3 DNA reads TGTGCCAGCAGCTTAGGGGGCGCGGACACTGAAGCTTTCTTT. The encoded protein is CASSLGGADTEAFF.

This sequence joins TRBV5-1 and TRBJ1-1; D gene uncertain. This CDR3 has 14 residues. V was trimmed by 0 bases and J by 7 bases, leaving 13 bases between them. Looked up from germline, CDR1 is SGHRS and CDR2 is YFSETQ. The CDR3 coding sequence is TGCGCCAGCAGCTTGGGCCCCTATACCGGTGAAGCTTTCTTT. Translation: CASSLGPYTGEAFF. The variable domain in full, with the rest retrieved from reference TRBV5-1 and TRBJ1-1, is KAGVTQTPRYLIKTRGQQVTLSCSPISGHRSVSWYQQTPGQGLQFLFEYFSETQRNKGNFPGRFSGRQFSNSRSEMNVSTLELGDSALYLCASSLGPYTGEAFFGQGTRLTVV.

This sequence joins TRBV5-1 and TRBJ2-5, with 8 positions matching TRBD1. CDR1 is SGHRS, CDR2 YFSETQ, per germline. Germline trimming cut 4 bases from V and 5 bases from J; bases unmatched to any gene: 4. The CDR3 has 13 residues. CDR3 in DNA: TGCGCCAGCAGCCCGGGACAGGTGGAGACCCAGTACTTC. Translating gives CASSPGQVETQYF.

This chain links TRBV9 with TRBJ1-1; D is perhaps TRBD1 (5 bases). Trimming cost V 0 bases and J 11 bases, with 17 bases left between them. Germline V lookup: CDR1 SGDLS, CDR2 YYNGEE. The CDR3 covers 14 residues. The CDR3 DNA is TGTGCCAGCAGCGTAGGTCAGGGAAGATCTGGGGCTTTCTTT. Protein product: CASSVGQGRSGAFF.

As concerns this clone: One junction end disagrees with the germline gene, perhaps due to a read error. The V and J genes are TRBV5-1 and TRBJ1-2; D perhaps matches TRBD1 (6 bases). The germline gives CDR1 SGHRS, CDR2 YFSETQ. This CDR3 comprises 16 residues. For the CDR3, the DNA is TGCGTCAGCAGCTTGGTGGCAGGGGATTCGGTCTATGGCTACACCTTC. Protein sequence: CVSSLVAGDSVYGYTF.

This clone was observed a few times. The rearrangement uses TRBV7-3 and TRBJ2-5; D possibly uses TRBD1 or TRBD2 (5 bases each). The CDR3 loop spans 15 amino acids. V gave up 5 bases and J gave up 2 bases, with 15 bases separating them. Germline lookup yields CDR1 SGHTA and CDR2 FQGTGA. As DNA, the CDR3 is TGTGCCAGCAGCGCCGGGACCGTAGTTCAAGAGACCCAGTACTTC. Amino acid sequence: CASSAGTVVQETQYF.

CDR3 loop: CASRSDVVNTEAFF. Written as DNA, the CDR3 is TGCGCCAGCAGGTCCGATGTGGTGAACACTGAAGCTTTCTTT. The chain links TRBV4-3 to TRBJ1-1; D not certain. The germline V gene encodes CDR1 LGHNA and CDR2 YSLEER. CDR3 length equals 14 residues. Trimming shortened V by 6 bases and J by 0 bases, and 11 bases separated the two germline ends.